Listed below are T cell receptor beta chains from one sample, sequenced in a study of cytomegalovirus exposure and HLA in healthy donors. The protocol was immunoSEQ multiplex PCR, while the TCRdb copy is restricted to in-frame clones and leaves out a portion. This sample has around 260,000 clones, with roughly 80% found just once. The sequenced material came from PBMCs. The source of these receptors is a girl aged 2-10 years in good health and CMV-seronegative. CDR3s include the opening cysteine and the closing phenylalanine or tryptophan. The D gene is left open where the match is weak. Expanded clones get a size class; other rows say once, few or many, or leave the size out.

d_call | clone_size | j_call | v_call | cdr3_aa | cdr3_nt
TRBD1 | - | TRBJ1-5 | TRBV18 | CASSPGQGSAYQPQHF | TGTGCCAGCTCACCAGGACAGGGCTCGGCCTATCAGCCCCAGCATTTT
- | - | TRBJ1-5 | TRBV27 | CASSPGVLSNQPQHF | TGTGCCAGCAGCCCAGGGGTTTTGAGCAATCAGCCCCAGCATTTT
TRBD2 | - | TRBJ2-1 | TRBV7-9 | CASSFGSGTLRNEQFF | TGTGCCAGCAGCTTTGGTAGCGGGACCCTTCGCAATGAGCAGTTCTTC
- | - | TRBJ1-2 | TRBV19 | CASTAGVNYGYTF | TGTGCCAGTACCGCAGGTGTGAACTATGGCTACACCTTC
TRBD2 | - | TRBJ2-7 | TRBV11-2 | CASSLGRGTALFYEQYF | TGTGCCAGCAGCTTAGGGCGGGGGACGGCTCTCTTCTACGAGCAGTACTTC
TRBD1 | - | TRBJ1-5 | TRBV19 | CASTNRDRGAKSFFLYSNQPQHF | TGTGCCAGTACCAACAGAGACAGGGGTGCGAAAAGTTTTTTCCTTTATAGCAATCAGCCCCAGCATTTT
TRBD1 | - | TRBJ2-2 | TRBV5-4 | CAPGTVNTGELFF | TGTGCGCCGGGGACAGTGAACACCGGGGAGCTGTTTTTT
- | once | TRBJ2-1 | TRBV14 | CASSLESSYNEQFF | TGTGCCAGCAGCCTTGAGAGCTCCTACAATGAGCAGTTCTTC
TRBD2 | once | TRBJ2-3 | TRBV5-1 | CASSLEPSGVTDTQYF | TGCGCCAGCAGCTTGGAGCCTAGCGGGGTCACAGATACGCAGTATTTT
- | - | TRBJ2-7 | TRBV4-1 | CASSQNTGLSYEQYF | TGCGCCAGCAGCCAAAACACGGGTCTCTCCTACGAGCAGTACTTC
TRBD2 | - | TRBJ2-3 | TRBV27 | CASSKTSGRAWTSTDTQYF | TGTGCCAGCAGTAAGACTAGCGGGAGGGCCTGGACTAGCACAGATACGCAGTATTTT
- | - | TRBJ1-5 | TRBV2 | CASSDPQNQPQHF | TGTGCCAGCAGTGACCCCCAAAATCAGCCCCAGCATTTT
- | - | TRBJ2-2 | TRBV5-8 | CASSLRAEGGELFF | TGTGCCAGCAGCTTACGAGCGGAGGGCGGGGAGCTGTTTTTT
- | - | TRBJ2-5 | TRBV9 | CASSVSYRVQETQYF | TGTGCCAGCAGCGTCTCTTACAGGGTCCAAGAGACCCAGTACTTC
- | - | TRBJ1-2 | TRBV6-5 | CASSLDFLRIYGYTF | TGTGCCAGCAGTCTAGACTTCCTCCGGATCTATGGCTACACCTTC
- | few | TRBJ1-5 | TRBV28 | CASSEVGRSNQPQHF | TGTGCCAGCAGTGAGGTGGGGAGGAGCAATCAGCCCCAGCATTTT
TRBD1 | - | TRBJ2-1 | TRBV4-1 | CASSPGQAAYNEQFF | TGCGCCAGCAGCCCGGGACAGGCGGCCTACAATGAGCAGTTCTTC
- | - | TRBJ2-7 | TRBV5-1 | CASSLSARQGVRNRDEQYF | TGCGCCAGCAGCTTGTCCGCGAGACAAGGTGTCCGAAACCGCGACGAGCAGTACTTC
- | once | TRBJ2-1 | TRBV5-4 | CASSFAGARSNEQFF | TGTGCCAGCAGCTTTGCGGGGGCCAGGTCCAATGAGCAGTTCTTC
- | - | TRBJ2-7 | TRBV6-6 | CASAGADYEQYF | TGTGCCAGCGCGGGGGCCGACTACGAGCAGTACTTC
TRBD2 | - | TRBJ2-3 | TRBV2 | CASRKGLAGATDTQYF | TGTGCCAGCAGGAAGGGACTAGCGGGAGCAACCGATACGCAGTATTTT
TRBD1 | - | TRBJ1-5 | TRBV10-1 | CASSELTGQGDQPQHF | TGCGCCAGCAGCGAACTGACGGGACAGGGGGATCAGCCCCAGCATTTT
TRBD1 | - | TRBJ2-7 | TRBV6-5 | CASSYSPGGSYEQYF | TGTGCCAGCAGTTACTCGCCAGGGGGATCCTACGAGCAGTACTTC
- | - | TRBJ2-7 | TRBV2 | CASSDQAIGYEQYF | TGTGCCAGCAGTGATCAAGCCATCGGCTACGAGCAGTACTTC
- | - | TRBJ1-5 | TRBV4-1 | CASSPSPGHGINQPQHF | TGCGCCAGCAGCCCCTCCCCGGGACACGGAATCAATCAGCCCCAGCATTTT
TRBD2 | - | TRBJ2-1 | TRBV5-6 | CASNLGLGLREQFF | TGTGCCAGCAACCTGGGACTAGGGTTGAGGGAGCAGTTCTTC
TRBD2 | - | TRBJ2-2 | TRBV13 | CASSLQLERGMNTGELFF | TGTGCCAGCAGCTTACAACTAGAGCGGGGGATGAACACCGGGGAGCTGTTTTTT
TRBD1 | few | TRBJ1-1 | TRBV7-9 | CASSGDRGWTEAFF | TGTGCCAGCAGCGGTGACAGGGGTTGGACTGAAGCTTTCTTT
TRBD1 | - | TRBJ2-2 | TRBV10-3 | CAISTGTGRTGELFF | TGTGCCATCTCCACCGGGACAGGGAGGACCGGGGAGCTGTTTTTT
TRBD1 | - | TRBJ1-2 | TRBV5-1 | CASSFQQGVNYGYTF | TGCGCCAGCAGCTTTCAACAGGGGGTTAACTATGGCTACACCTTC
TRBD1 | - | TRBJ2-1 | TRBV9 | CASSGQGYEQFF | TGTGCCAGCAGCGGACAGGGGTATGAGCAGTTCTTC
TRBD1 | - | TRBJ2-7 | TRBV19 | CASSIRTGSYEQYF | TGTGCCAGTAGTATCCGGACAGGGTCCTACGAGCAGTACTTC
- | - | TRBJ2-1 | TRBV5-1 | CASSLTDLATSYNEQFF | TGCGCCAGCAGCTTAACAGACCTAGCGACGTCCTACAATGAGCAGTTCTTC
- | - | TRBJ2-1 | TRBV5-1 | CASGFELRSNEQFF | TGCGCCAGCGGCTTCGAATTGCGGTCCAATGAGCAGTTCTTC
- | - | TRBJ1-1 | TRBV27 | CASSLSRGSDTEAFF | TGTGCCAGCAGTTTATCCCGGGGGTCGGACACTGAAGCTTTCTTT
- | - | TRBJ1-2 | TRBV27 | CASSLAGLEGYTF | TGTGCCAGCAGTTTAGCAGGGCTGGAGGGCTACACCTTC
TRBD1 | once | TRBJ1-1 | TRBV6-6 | CASSSPSDRGTEAFF | TGTGCCAGCAGTTCACCCTCAGACAGGGGAACTGAAGCTTTCTTT
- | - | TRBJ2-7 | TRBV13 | CASSLRQGGFHEQYF | TGTGCCAGCAGCTTGAGACAGGGAGGTTTCCACGAGCAGTACTTC
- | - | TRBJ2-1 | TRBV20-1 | CSARGSPGQFF | TGCAGTGCTAGAGGCTCTCCAGGGCAGTTCTTC
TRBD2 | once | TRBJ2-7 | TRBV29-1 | CSVVRTSGSYEQYF | TGCAGCGTTGTTCGGACTAGCGGGAGCTACGAGCAGTACTTC
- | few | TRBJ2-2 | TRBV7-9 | CASGPLGGYNTGELFF | TGTGCCAGCGGTCCCTTGGGAGGCTATAACACCGGGGAGCTGTTTTTT
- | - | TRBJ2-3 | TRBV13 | CASSPTSRITNTQYF | TGTGCCAGCAGCCCAACTAGCCGCATTACAAATACGCAGTATTTT
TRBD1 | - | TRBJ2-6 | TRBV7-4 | CASSPSRDREKVAGANVLTF | TGTGCCAGCAGCCCAAGCCGGGACAGGGAGAAAGTGGCTGGGGCCAACGTCCTGACTTTC
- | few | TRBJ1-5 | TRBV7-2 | CASSLASRGNQPQHF | TGTGCCAGCAGCTTAGCTTCCCGGGGTAACCAGCCCCAGCATTTT
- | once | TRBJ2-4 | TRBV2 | CANTVRASRWGNIQYF | TGTGCAAACACCGTCAGGGCCTCCAGGTGGGGAAACATTCAGTACTTC
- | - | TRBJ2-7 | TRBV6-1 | CASSFNTYEQYF | TGTGCCAGCAGTTTTAACACCTACGAGCAGTACTTC
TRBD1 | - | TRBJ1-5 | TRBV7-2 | CASSYRGEQPQHF | TGTGCCAGCAGCTACAGGGGGGAGCAGCCCCAGCATTTT
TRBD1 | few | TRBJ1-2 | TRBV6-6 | CASRHRDRPYSYTF | TGTGCCAGCAGACACCGGGACAGGCCCTATAGCTACACCTTC
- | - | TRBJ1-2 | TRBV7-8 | CASSLGLELTNYGYTF | TGTGCCAGCAGCTTAGGTCTGGAACTAACTAACTATGGCTACACCTTC
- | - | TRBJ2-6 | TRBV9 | CASSVRGADYSGANVLTF | TGTGCCAGCAGCGTACGTGGGGCCGATTACTCTGGGGCCAACGTCCTGACTTTC
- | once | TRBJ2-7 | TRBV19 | CASSMNFYEQYF | TGTGCCAGTAGTATGAACTTCTACGAGCAGTACTTC
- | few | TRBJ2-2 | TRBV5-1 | CASTRQGGTGELFF | TGCGCCAGCACCCGACAGGGAGGTACCGGGGAGCTGTTTTTT